The 10 T cell receptor beta chains reported below all come from one sample, sequenced in a study of metastatic and nonmetastatic thyroid tumors. TCRdb re-clonotyped the PCR reads via MiXCR. The data hold some 27,000 clones, with 3.5% to 4% observed a single time. Every patient was untreated before thyroid surgery. Sequenced sample: blood. All receptors derive from a male donor with papillary thyroid cancer or a benign thyroid nodule (not recorded which). Some clones in this sample may be carry-over from other donors' samples.

About this clone: A read error is likely, as this CDR3 ends without the conserved phenylalanine or tryptophan. V and J are TRBV28 and TRBJ1-5, with D possibly TRBD1 on 5 matching bases. V was pared by 1 base and J by 0 bases, with 13 bases between. Germline V gives CDR1 MDHEN, CDR2 SYDVKM. This CDR3 has 17 amino acids. CDR3 coding DNA: TGTGCCAGCAGTTTATTACAGGTCCTTTATAGCAATCAGCCCCAGCATATT. Translating it yields CASSLLQVLYSNQPQHI.

In this sample, this clone turned up many times. The CDR3 sequence is CASSRGLAGRNEQYF. The CDR3 region has the DNA TGCGCCAGCAGCCGCGGTCTAGCGGGAAGGAACGAGCAGTACTTC. This chain uses TRBV4-1 with TRBJ2-7; 9 bases match TRBD2. Trimming removed 4 bases from V and 5 bases from J; junction bases left unmatched: 9. Germline lookup yields CDR1 MGHRA and CDR2 YSYEKL. The CDR3 length is 15 residues.

This clone was found a few times. The V gene is TRBV20-1, the J gene TRBJ2-1; the match to TRBD2 covers 7 bases. This CDR3 region has 14 residues. Germline assignment: CDR1 DFQATT and CDR2 SNEGSKA (reference sequence). Trimming at V came to 0 bases and at J to 5 bases, leaving 4 bases not matched to a gene. The CDR3 protein is CSARDQTSDNEQFF. Here the CDR3 DNA reads TGCAGTGCTAGAGACCAAACTAGCGACAATGAGCAGTTCTTC.

Of note for this clone: Other DNA sequences in this specimen translate into the identical CDR3. V and J are TRBV19 and TRBJ1-1; 8 bases align to TRBD1. From germline, CDR1 is LNHDA and CDR2 SQIVND (reference sequence). CDR3 length: 13 amino acids. V gave up 3 bases and J gave up 7 bases; unmatched junction bases: 4. CDR3 nucleotides: TGTGCCAGTAGTATGGACAGGGCGCTTGAAGCTTTCTTT. Translating gives CASSMDRALEAFF. The entire variable domain, with the rest obtained from reference TRBV19 and TRBJ1-1, is as follows: DGGITQSPKYLFRKEGQNVTLSCEQNLNHDAMYWYRQDPGQGLRLIYYSQIVNDFQKGDIAEGYSVSREKKESFPLTVTSAQKNPTAFYLCASSMDRALEAFFGQGTRLTVV.

This clone appeared a few times. The chain uses TRBV28 and TRBJ1-2; TRBD1 agrees at 7 bases. The CDR3 has 12 amino acids. Trimming cost V 10 bases and J 7 bases; bases outside gene matches: 9. The germline gives CDR1 MDHEN, CDR2 SYDVKM. The CDR3 nucleotides are TGTGCCATCCGAGAGGGGGCGGGTGGCTACACCTTC. Translating it yields CAIREGAGGYTF.

The V and J genes are TRBV4-1 and TRBJ2-2; 7 nucleotides align to TRBD1. CDR3 length: 13 amino acids. The J segment lost 6 bases and the V segment lost 4 bases, leaving 2 bases of the junction unmatched. CDR1 and CDR2 from the germline V gene are MGHRA and YSYEKL. CDR3 DNA: TGCGCCAGCAGCCGGGGACAGCCCGGGGAGCTGTTTTTT. It yields the protein CASSRGQPGELFF.

This clone occurred many times. The chain recombines TRBV6-2 or TRBV6-3 with TRBJ2-5, with D possibly matching TRBD1 (6 bases). There are 15 residues in the CDR3. Between the trimmed V and J ends, which lost 4 bases and 1 base, there was a span of 13 bases. CDR1 and CDR2 (germline): MNHEY, SVGEGT. This CDR3 reads CASSSGQIIQETQYF. DNA of the CDR3: TGTGCCAGCAGTTCAGGACAGATTATCCAAGAGACCCAGTACTTC.

This clone appeared a few times. The chain recombines TRBV6-1 with TRBJ2-7; tentatively, D is TRBD1 (5 bases). Germline V gene lookup returns CDR1 MNHNS and CDR2 SASEGT. Deletions cut 6 bases from V and 0 bases from J, with 12 bases between. The CDR3 is 14 amino acids. The CDR3 protein is CASSRARGSYEQYF. CDR3 DNA: TGTGCCAGCAGCCGTGCAAGGGGCTCCTACGAGCAGTACTTC.

Turning to this clone: A single base separates this from a much larger clone, so it may be a read error. This sequence joins TRBV6-2 or TRBV6-3 and TRBJ2-3; D is undetermined. The germline V gene has CDR1 MNHEY and CDR2 SVGEGT. Trimming left V 5 bases short and J 4 bases short, with 10 bases between. The CDR3 is 13 amino acids. DNA for the CDR3: TGTGCCAGCAGTGTAAGTCGGCCAGATACGCAGTATTTT. Translating it yields CASSVSRPDTQYF.

The table lists this clone with many counts. This rearrangement joins TRBV10-3 to TRBJ1-4; no definite D call. CDR3 size: 13 residues. The germline V gene encodes CDR1 ENHRY and CDR2 SYGVKD. Deletions cut 6 bases from V and 4 bases from J, with 9 bases between. CDR3 protein: CAISPGLNEKLFF. The CDR3 DNA reads as TGTGCCATCAGCCCAGGACTTAATGAAAAACTGTTTTTT.